This record looks at one T cell receptor (beta chain) sequence and its context. This table comes from immunoSEQ multiplex PCR, and its TCRdb copy is limited to in-frame clones, with some not included. Among about 330,000 clones listed, around 87% were seen once. This entry comes from a study of blood T cell repertoires in COVID-19. Germline CDR1 reads SGHTA; CDR2 reads FQGTGA. V was pared by 4 bases and J by 2 bases, with 8 bases between. This CDR3 has 14 amino acids. The sample comprised peripheral blood. The clonotype was recovered from a woman in her forties or fifties with active or convalescent COVID-19. The chain employs TRBV7-3 and TRBJ2-2, with D possibly being TRBD1 (6 bases). The CDR3 is CASSWDTNTGELFF. The CDR3 DNA follows: TGTGCCAGCAGCTGGGACACCAACACCGGGGAGCTGTTTTTT.